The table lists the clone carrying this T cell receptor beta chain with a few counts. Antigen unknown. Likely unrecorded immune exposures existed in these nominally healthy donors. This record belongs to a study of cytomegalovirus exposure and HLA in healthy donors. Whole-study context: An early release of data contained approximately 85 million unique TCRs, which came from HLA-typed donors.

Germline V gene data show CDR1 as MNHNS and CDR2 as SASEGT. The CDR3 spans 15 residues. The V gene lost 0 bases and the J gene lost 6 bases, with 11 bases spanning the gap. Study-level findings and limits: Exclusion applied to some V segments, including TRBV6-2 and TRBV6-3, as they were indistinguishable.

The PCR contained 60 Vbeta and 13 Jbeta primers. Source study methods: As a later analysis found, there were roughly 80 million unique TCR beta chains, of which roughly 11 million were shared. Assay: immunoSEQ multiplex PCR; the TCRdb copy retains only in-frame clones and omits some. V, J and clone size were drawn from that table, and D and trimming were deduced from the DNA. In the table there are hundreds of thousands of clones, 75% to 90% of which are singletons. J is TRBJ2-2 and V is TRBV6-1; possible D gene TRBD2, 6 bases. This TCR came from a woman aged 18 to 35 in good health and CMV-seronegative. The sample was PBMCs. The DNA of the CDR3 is TGTGCCAGCAGTGAAGCGGGGTGGGGGGCCGGGGAGCTGTTTTTT. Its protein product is CASSEAGWGAGELFF.